These 2 T cell receptor beta chains were all obtained from the same sample, sequenced in a study of Ad26.COV2.S vaccination and SARS-CoV-2 variants. Stated treatment: some 20 received Ad26.COV2.S at low or high dose, single or two shots; 5 received placebo; per-sample allocation not given. Material that was analyzed had been drawn on day 63 after the first vaccine or placebo injection. Only in-frame clones appear in the TCRdb table, and some are missing; sequencing was by immunoSEQ multiplex PCR. This sample has some 460,000 clones, with roughly nine tenths found just once. The input for sequencing was peripheral blood, taken in a trial of Ad26.COV2.S vaccine versus placebo. Receptor source: a person aged 18 to 59 who received the Ad26.COV2.S COVID-19 vaccine or a placebo.

The gene calls are TRBV7-2 and TRBJ2-2; unclear D gene. Trimming stripped 1 base from V and 5 bases from J, with 8 bases between. Germline V gene data show CDR1 as SGHTA and CDR2 as FQGNSA. The CDR3 is 14 residues long. In DNA, the CDR3 is TGTGCCAGCAGCTTAGTTTCACAAACCGGGGAGCTGTTTTTT. This gives the protein CASSLVSQTGELFF.

This clone appeared once. The gene calls are TRBV19 and TRBJ2-2, with 7 bases identical to TRBD2. There are 17 residues in the CDR3. Germline-derived CDR1 and CDR2 are LNHDA and SQIVND (reference sequence). With V trimmed by 2 bases and J by 0 bases, 6 bases remained unmatched. CDR3 sequence: CASSITPSGTNTGELFF. The CDR3 coding sequence is TGTGCCAGTAGTATAACCCCTAGCGGCACGAACACCGGGGAGCTGTTTTTT.